Presented here are 26 T cell receptor beta chains from one specimen sequenced in a study of T cell responses to AZD1222 COVID-19 vaccine. The table came from immunoSEQ multiplex PCR; TCRdb's copy has only in-frame clones and leaves some out. This table holds roughly 110,000 clones, roughly nine tenths found once. The material was peripheral blood, obtained on day 0 of AZD1222 vaccination. Receptors were obtained from an adult in good health.

The chain is built from TRBV11-1 and TRBJ2-7, with D possibly being TRBD1 or TRBD2 (5 bases each). Trimming pared 5 bases from V and 2 bases from J, leaving 13 bases between. CDR3 length equals 14 residues. Germline V gene data show CDR1 as SGHAT and CDR2 as FQDESV (reference sequence). In nucleotides, the CDR3 is TGTGCCAGCAGCCAGGGCAGGCGGGCCTACGAGCAGTACTTC. Its translation is CASSQGRRAYEQYF.

The gene calls are TRBV3-1 (or the pseudogene TRBV3-2) and TRBJ2-3, with 15 positions matching TRBD2. Germline V gene sequence: CDR1 LGHDT, CDR2 YNNKEL (reference sequence). V was clipped by 5 bases and J by 2 bases; unmatched bases: 8. The CDR3 contains 18 residues. The CDR3 is CASSALRTSGGDTDTQYF. In DNA, the CDR3 is TGTGCCAGCAGCGCCTTGCGGACTAGCGGGGGGGACACAGATACGCAGTATTTT.

This chain uses TRBV5-6 with TRBJ2-7; D possibly uses TRBD1 or TRBD2 (6 bases each). Germline loops: CDR1 SGHDT, CDR2 YYEEEE. The CDR3 runs 13 residues. V gave up 2 bases and J gave up 6 bases, with 12 bases separating them. The CDR3 reads CASSLGGPGEQYF. CDR3 DNA: TGTGCCAGCAGCTTAGGGGGGCCGGGCGAGCAGTACTTC.

The chain joins TRBV10-3 to TRBJ2-2; TRBD2 agrees at 7 bases. Germline CDR1 is ENHRY and CDR2 is SYGVKD. J was trimmed by 3 bases and V by 4 bases; bases with no gene match: 5. The length of the CDR3 is 15 residues. The CDR3 region has the DNA TGTGCCATCAGTGGGGCTAGCGGATACACCGGGGAGCTGTTTTTT. Its translation: CAISGASGYTGELFF.

This clone was seen just once. The chain employs TRBV12-3 or TRBV12-4 and TRBJ2-1; D gene uncertain. V was trimmed by 6 bases and J by 1 base, leaving 7 bases between them. The CDR3 covers 13 residues. This CDR3 is CASRLTSYNEQFF. The CDR3 DNA follows: TGTGCCAGCAGACTCACATCCTACAATGAGCAGTTCTTC.

The chain joins TRBV5-6 to TRBJ1-6; D possibly corresponds to TRBD1 (5 bases). Trimming stripped 4 bases from V and 9 bases from J, with 17 bases between. The germline CDR1 and CDR2 sequences are SGHDT and YYEEEE. The length of the CDR3 is 15 residues. CDR3 nucleotide sequence: TGTGCCAGCAGCCCAGACAGCGGTAGTGGTTCACCCCTCCACTTT. Translating it yields CASSPDSGSGSPLHF. Filled out from reference TRBV5-6 and TRBJ1-6, the complete variable domain reads DAGVTQSPTHLIKTRGQQVTLRCSPKSGHDTVSWYQQALGQGPQFIFQYYEEEERQRGNFPDRFSGHQFPNYSSELNVNALLLGDSALYLCASSPDSGSGSPLHFGNGTRLTVT.

The rearrangement joins TRBV5-1 to TRBJ1-3; 11 bases map to TRBD1. This CDR3 region has 17 residues. V was clipped by 1 base and J by 1 base; unmatched bases: 4. Germline CDR1 and CDR2: SGHRS and YFSETQ. The CDR3 DNA is TGCGCCAGCAGCTTGTTGGACAGGGGGCTTTCTGGAAACACCATATATTTT. Its translation: CASSLLDRGLSGNTIYF.

This clone has more than one count but fewer than ten. The chain uses TRBV6-6 and TRBJ2-2; D ambiguous. The V gene's germline CDR1 is MNHNY and CDR2 SVGAGI (reference sequence). The CDR3 length is 15 residues. V was pared by 6 bases and J by 0 bases, with 11 bases between. The chain's CDR3 is CASRRDITNTGELFF. CDR3 bases: TGTGCCAGCAGACGCGACATTACGAACACCGGGGAGCTGTTTTTT.

The chain has TRBV4-1 and TRBJ2-5; possibly TRBD1 for D (5 bases). The CDR3 spans 15 residues. Germline CDR1 reads MGHRA; CDR2 reads YSYEKL. The V gene lost 1 base and the J gene lost 0 bases, with 9 bases spanning the gap. This chain's CDR3 is CASSQGQSHQETQYF. The CDR3 DNA sequence: TGCGCCAGCAGCCAAGGACAGAGTCACCAAGAGACCCAGTACTTC.

The chain uses TRBV5-1 and TRBJ2-2, with D possibly matching TRBD2 (6 bases). Trimming shortened V by 4 bases and J by 7 bases, and 14 bases separated the two germline ends. Per germline, CDR1 SGHRS and CDR2 YFSETQ. This CDR3 has 14 residues. Here the CDR3 DNA reads TGCGCCAGCAGCCGGTCCCGGGACTTCGGGGAGCTGTTTTTT. Amino acids: CASSRSRDFGELFF.

Only one count was recorded for this clone. Here the CDR3 DNA reads TGTGCCAGCAGTTATCGGGGGTCGGGCAATCAGCCCCAGCATTTT. Amino acids: CASSYRGSGNQPQHF. V usage is TRBV6-2 or TRBV6-3 and J usage is TRBJ1-5; D might be TRBD1 (5 bases). This CDR3 is built from 15 residues. From germline, CDR1 is MNHEY and CDR2 SVGEGT. Trimming stripped 3 bases from V and 2 bases from J, with 11 bases between.

This sequence joins TRBV2 and TRBJ1-1; no clear D gene. V was pared by 4 bases and J by 3 bases, with 9 bases between. The length of the CDR3 is 13 residues. Germline V gives CDR1 SNHLY, CDR2 FYNNEI. The CDR3 sequence is CASSVWPYTEAFF. The CDR3 DNA reads as TGTGCCAGCAGTGTTTGGCCCTACACTGAAGCTTTCTTT.

The chain joins TRBV28 to TRBJ1-2, with TRBD1 as a possible D gene (6 bases). CDR1 MDHEN and CDR2 SYDVKM come from the germline V gene. CDR3 length: 14 amino acids. Trimming stripped 3 bases from V and 4 bases from J, with 12 bases between. The CDR3, as DNA: TGTGCCAGCAGTTTGGGGGGGGCGATCTATGGCTACACCTTC. Translated, it gives CASSLGGAIYGYTF.

This chain uses TRBV7-9 with TRBJ1-5; D may be TRBD1 (6 bases). This CDR3 comprises 15 residues. V shed 5 bases and J shed 3 bases, with 14 bases lying between them. Germline-derived CDR1 and CDR2 are SEHNR and FQNEAQ (reference sequence). The CDR3 nucleotides read TGTGCCAGCAGCGCCGGGGGGCCCGACAATCAGCCCCAGCATTTT. The encoded protein is CASSAGGPDNQPQHF.

The rearrangement uses TRBV24-1 and TRBJ2-2; D is unresolved. The CDR3 is 13 amino acids. Germline-derived CDR1 and CDR2 are KGHDR and SFDVKD. Trimming stripped 9 bases from V and 4 bases from J, with 11 bases between. The CDR3 sequence: CATEVTATGELFF. The CDR3 DNA is TGTGCCACCGAGGTGACGGCCACCGGGGAGCTGTTTTTT.

The chain carries TRBV4-3 and TRBJ2-7; tentatively, D is TRBD1 (6 bases). Germline assignment: CDR1 LGHNA and CDR2 YSLEER. V gave up 1 base and J gave up 3 bases, with 13 bases separating them. The CDR3 runs to 15 residues. In nucleotides, the CDR3 is TGCGCCAGCAGCCAAGGGTACAGGGAGAGCTACGAGCAGTACTTC. Translating it yields CASSQGYRESYEQYF.

The V and J genes are TRBV6-2 or TRBV6-3 and TRBJ2-1; 7 nucleotides match TRBD2. The germline V gene has CDR1 MNHEY and CDR2 SVGEGT. The CDR3 contains 16 residues. V gave up 2 bases and J gave up 5 bases; unmatched junction bases: 9. CDR3 region: CASSYDLSGRHNEQFF. The DNA for the CDR3 is TGTGCCAGCAGTTACGACCTTAGCGGGCGACACAATGAGCAGTTCTTC.

CDR3 residues: CASSLQGNQPQHF. The CDR3 nucleotides read TGTGCCAGCAGCCTGCAGGGCAATCAGCCCCAGCATTTT. The V gene is TRBV12-3 or TRBV12-4, the J gene TRBJ1-5; no firm D call. Trimming pared 6 bases from V and 2 bases from J, leaving 8 bases between. This CDR3 has 13 amino acids.

The V and J genes are TRBV7-2 and TRBJ1-5; D gene unclear. V lost 1 base, J lost 2 bases, and 9 bases lay in between. Germline CDR1 reads SGHTA; CDR2 reads FQGNSA. This CDR3 region has 15 residues. The chain's CDR3 is CASSLERVGNQPQHF. CDR3 coding DNA: TGTGCCAGCAGCTTAGAGCGGGTAGGCAATCAGCCCCAGCATTTT. The complete variable domain, with remaining parts taken from reference TRBV7-2 and TRBJ1-5, reads GAGVSQSPSNKVTEKGKDVELRCDPISGHTALYWYRQSLGQGLEFLIYFQGNSAPDKSGLPSDRFSAERTGGSVSTLTIQRTQQEDSAVYLCASSLERVGNQPQHFGDGTRLSIL.

This clone was seen more than once but under ten times. The chain couples TRBV6-6 to TRBJ2-7; 7 positions agree with TRBD2. Germline lookup yields CDR1 MNHNY and CDR2 SVGAGI (reference sequence). This CDR3 comprises 14 residues. Unmatched junction bases numbered 5, after V lost 5 bases and J lost 1 base. DNA for the CDR3: TGTGCCAGCAGTCCCGGGACTACTTCCTACGAGCAGTACTTC. It codes for CASSPGTTSYEQYF.

This chain uses TRBV4-1 with TRBJ2-1, with 13 bases lining up with TRBD2. V lost 6 bases and J lost 9; bases outside the gene matches: 8. Germline values: CDR1 MGHRA, CDR2 YSYEKL. The CDR3 has 15 residues. As DNA, the CDR3 is TGCGCCAGCAGGTTAGGACTAGCGGGAGTTGGTGAGCAGTTCTTC. Protein product: CASRLGLAGVGEQFF.

The rearrangement uses TRBV7-2 and TRBJ1-2; D remains ambiguous. V lost 5 bases and J 4 bases, leaving 14 bases between the germline ends. Germline CDR1 SGHTA, CDR2 FQGNSA. This CDR3 is 14 amino acids long. The CDR3 DNA follows: TGTGCCAGCAGCCCGAGGAACCCGCTCTATGGCTACACCTTC. This sequence encodes CASSPRNPLYGYTF.

The J gene is TRBJ2-3, the V gene TRBV3-1 (or the pseudogene TRBV3-2); 15 positions match TRBD2. CDR3 length: 19 amino acids. Germline V gives CDR1 LGHDT, CDR2 YNNKEL (reference sequence). After removal of 1 base from V and 6 bases from J, the junction contained 11 bases not matched to a gene. The CDR3 sequence: CASSQAGTSGRSSEDTQYF. CDR3 nucleotide sequence: TGTGCCAGCAGCCAAGCCGGGACTAGCGGGAGGTCATCTGAGGATACGCAGTATTTT.

The chain is built from TRBV7-8 and TRBJ1-2; D possibly corresponds to TRBD1 (6 bases). The length of the CDR3 is 15 residues. Germline CDR1 and CDR2: SGHVS and FQNEAQ. V was cut by 2 bases and J by 2 bases, with 12 bases left in between. The CDR3 DNA follows: TGTGCCAGCAGCTTATCTCCCGACAGGAACTATGGCTACACCTTC. Its protein product is CASSLSPDRNYGYTF. The variable domain in full, with the rest retrieved from reference TRBV7-8 and TRBJ1-2, is GAGVSQSPRYKVAKRGQDVALRCDPISGHVSLFWYQQALGQGPEFLTYFQNEAQLDKSGLPSDRFFAERPEGSVSTLKIQRTQQEDSAVYLCASSLSPDRNYGYTFGSGTRLTVV.

The V call is TRBV19, the J call TRBJ2-1; D call uncertain. The germline V and J ends were trimmed by 3 bases and 9 bases, with 18 bases remaining between them. The CDR3 is 15 residues long. The germline CDR1 and CDR2 sequences are LNHDA and SQIVND (reference sequence). For the CDR3, the DNA is TGTGCCAGTAGTATGGTCCCCGATGGACGTATTGAGCAGTTCTTC. Its translation: CASSMVPDGRIEQFF.

The genes are TRBV19 and TRBJ2-3, with D perhaps matching TRBD2 (5 bases). V lost 5 bases and J 3 bases, leaving 15 bases between the germline ends. CDR3 size: 15 residues. CDR1 LNHDA and CDR2 SQIVND come from the germline V gene (reference sequence). CDR3 residues: CASSLGLLRTDTQYF. DNA of the CDR3: TGTGCCAGTAGTCTCGGACTTCTTAGAACAGATACGCAGTATTTT.